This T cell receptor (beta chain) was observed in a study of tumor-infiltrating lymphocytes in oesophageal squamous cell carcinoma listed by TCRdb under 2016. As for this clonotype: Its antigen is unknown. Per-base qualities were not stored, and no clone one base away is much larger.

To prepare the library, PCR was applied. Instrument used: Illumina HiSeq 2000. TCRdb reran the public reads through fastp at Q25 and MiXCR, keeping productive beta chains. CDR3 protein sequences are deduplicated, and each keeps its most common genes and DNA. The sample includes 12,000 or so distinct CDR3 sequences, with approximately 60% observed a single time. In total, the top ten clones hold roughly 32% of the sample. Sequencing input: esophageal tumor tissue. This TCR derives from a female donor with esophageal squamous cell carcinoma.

The CDR3: CASRGPFSYNEQYF. In nucleotides, the sequence is TGTGCCAGCAGGGGACCGTTCTCCTACAATGAGCAGTACTTC. This chain joins TRBV6-6 to TRBJ2-4; the D region may be TRBD1 or TRBD2, each matching 5 bases equally. Looking up the germline V gene (reference sequence) yields CDR1 MNHNY and CDR2 SVGAGI. The CDR3 covers 14 residues, taking in both the cysteine and the phenylalanine. The kept DNA is CDR3 alone, 42 bases in frame from the first base. V is pared back by 6 bases and J by 13 bases, with 22 bases lying between the germline termini.